A single T cell receptor beta chain is shown here with its context. These data are taken from a study of blood T cell repertoires in COVID-19. Data came from immunoSEQ multiplex PCR; TCRdb stores just in-frame clones and leaves some out. The table includes about 310,000 clones, about 89% detected once. The V gene's germline CDR1 is SGHNT and CDR2 YYREEE (reference sequence). Losses at the gene ends were 4 bases for V and 5 bases for J; bases not matched to a gene: 13. CDR3 length: 16 amino acids. Sequences were obtained from peripheral blood. The origin of this receptor is a woman aged 45 to 65 who had recovered from COVID-19. The rearrangement joins TRBV5-4 to TRBJ2-7, with 9 positions matching TRBD2. CDR3 coding DNA: TGTGCCAGCAGCCCGGAGGGTGCGGGGGGGTTGAACGAGCAGTACTTC. Protein sequence: CASSPEGAGGLNEQYF.